This TCR beta chain was sequenced for a study of blood T cell repertoires in COVID-19. TCRdb's copy holds only in-frame clones and misses some; the assay was immunoSEQ multiplex PCR. The sample lists 55,000 to 70,000 clones; about 74% were seen once. CDR1 is LNHDA, CDR2 SQIVND, per germline (reference sequence). There are 15 residues in the CDR3. V was clipped by 4 bases and J by 6 bases, with 16 bases between them. The clonotype was recovered from a human donor in a cohort sampled during active COVID-19. This chain links TRBV19 with TRBJ2-1, with D tentatively TRBD1 (7 bases). The material sequenced was peripheral blood. The CDR3 DNA is TGTGCCAGTAGTAGGCGACAGGGACTCCGCAATGAGCAGTTCTTC. This translates into CASSRRQGLRNEQFF.